The 16 T cell receptor beta chains listed next were all sequenced from one sample in a study of cytomegalovirus exposure and HLA in healthy donors. Using immunoSEQ multiplex PCR, the repertoire was profiled, and TCRdb retains in-frame clones only, with some absent. The sample consists of about 150,000 clones, approximately 94% of them appearing once. Material: PBMCs. The receptors were sampled from a man aged 18 to 30 in good health and CMV-seropositive.

The chain couples TRBV9 to TRBJ2-3, with D tentatively TRBD2 (6 bases). Germline-derived CDR1 and CDR2 are SGDLS and YYNGEE. Trimming stripped 1 base from V and 7 bases from J, with 19 bases between. This CDR3 is 16 amino acids long. The CDR3 region has the DNA TGTGCCAGCAGCGTAATTACGGGAGAGCCCCCAAATACGCAGTATTTT. The encoded protein is CASSVITGEPPNTQYF.

The chain uses TRBV18 and TRBJ1-2, with 8 bases fitting TRBD1. V was clipped by 4 bases and J by 8 bases; unmatched bases: 6. The CDR3 is 13 residues long. Germline V CDR1 and CDR2: KGHSH, LQKENI. The CDR3 DNA reads TGTGCCAGCTCACGGCAGGGGGCGTCGGGCTACACCTTC. This encodes CASSRQGASGYTF.

This chain connects TRBV5-6 to TRBJ2-7; TRBD2 aligns across 7 bases. With V trimmed by 4 bases and J by 4 bases, 8 bases remained unmatched. Per germline, CDR1 SGHDT and CDR2 YYEEEE. The CDR3 loop spans 14 amino acids. The DNA of the CDR3 is TGTGCCAGCAGCCCCGGCGGGAGTCGGTACGAGCAGTACTTC. The encoded protein is CASSPGGSRYEQYF.

On this clone: Other DNA sequences in this specimen translate into the identical CDR3. The J gene is TRBJ1-1, the V gene TRBV18; no clear D gene. CDR1 and CDR2 from the germline V gene are KGHSH and LQKENI. The length of the CDR3 is 13 residues. The V end lost 6 bases, the J end lost 1 base, and 9 bases lay between the germline ends. The CDR3 region has the DNA TGTGCCAGCTCTCCGGGAGCGAACACTGAAGCTTTCTTT. Translating gives CASSPGANTEAFF. Full variable domain (remainder filled in from reference TRBV18 and TRBJ1-1): NAGVMQNPRHLVRRRGQEARLRCSPMKGHSHVYWYRQLPEEGLKFMVYLQKENIIDESGMPKERFSAEFPKEGPSILRIQQVVRGDSAAYFCASSPGANTEAFFGQGTRLTVV.

The chain employs TRBV27 and TRBJ1-2; TRBD1 aligns across 7 bases. The V and J ends lost 5 bases and 4 bases, in that order; junction bases with no gene match: 10. The CDR3 is made up of 15 amino acids. Germline CDR1 MNHEY, CDR2 SMNVEV (reference sequence). This CDR3 reads CASSPFKGGLYGYTF. The CDR3 DNA is TGTGCCAGCAGTCCATTCAAAGGGGGCCTCTATGGCTACACCTTC.

The chain is built from TRBV5-1 and TRBJ2-1; 11 nucleotides line up with TRBD2. The junction had 12 bases not matched to a gene; V was cut back by 0 bases and J by 7 bases. The CDR3 is 18 amino acids. In germline, CDR1 is SGHRS, CDR2 YFSETQ. CDR3 DNA: TGCGCCAGCAGCTTGGGGAGAAATCTAGCGGGAGGAGGAAATGAGCAGTTCTTC. The encoded protein is CASSLGRNLAGGGNEQFF. Full variable domain (remainder filled in from reference TRBV5-1 and TRBJ2-1): KAGVTQTPRYLIKTRGQQVTLSCSPISGHRSVSWYQQTPGQGLQFLFEYFSETQRNKGNFPGRFSGRQFSNSRSEMNVSTLELGDSALYLCASSLGRNLAGGGNEQFFGPGTRLTVL.

V gene TRBV2 combines with J gene TRBJ2-2; tentatively, D is TRBD2 (5 bases). V dropped 3 bases and J dropped 6 bases, with 11 bases sitting between them. The germline CDR1 and CDR2 sequences are SNHLY and FYNNEI. This CDR3 contains 14 residues. CDR3 nucleotides: TGTGCCAGCAGTGAGAACGGGGTCGCCGGGGAGCTGTTTTTT. This encodes CASSENGVAGELFF.

The V gene is TRBV6-1, the J gene TRBJ2-5, with TRBD2 matching 12 bases. Germline assignment: CDR1 MNHNS and CDR2 SASEGT. The CDR3 contains 15 residues. Losses at the gene ends were 6 bases for V and 1 base for J; bases not matched to a gene: 3. The chain's CDR3 is CASRSGLAGQETQYF. CDR3 nucleotides: TGTGCCAGCAGATCGGGACTAGCGGGCCAAGAGACCCAGTACTTC.

Note on this clone: An end of the junction does not agree with germline; a read error may underlie this. This chain connects TRBV30 to TRBJ2-3; D may be TRBD2 (5 bases). Looked up from germline, CDR1 is GTSNPN and CDR2 is SVGIG (reference sequence). This CDR3 is 14 amino acids long. The CDR3 sequence: CAWRGLSSTDTQCF. CDR3 coding DNA: TGTGCCTGGAGAGGGTTATCTAGCACAGATACGCAGTGTTTT.

The V gene is TRBV14, the J gene TRBJ1-2; TRBD1 agrees at 7 bases. This CDR3 has 14 amino acids. The germline V gene has CDR1 SGHDN and CDR2 FVKESK. V trimming: 5 bases; J trimming: 7 bases; junction bases outside the gene matches: 10. The CDR3 DNA reads TGTGCCAGCAGCAACAACAGGGGACAAACTGGCTACACCTTC. This translates into CASSNNRGQTGYTF.

The chain links TRBV9 to TRBJ2-7; D ambiguous. Germline CDR1 reads SGDLS; CDR2 reads YYNGEE. Trimming stripped 4 bases from V and 3 bases from J, with 8 bases between. This CDR3 has 12 amino acids. CDR3 sequence reads: CASSQTGYEQYF. The CDR3 DNA reads TGTGCCAGCAGCCAGACGGGCTACGAGCAGTACTTC.

This clone occurred once. The CDR3 reads CASSLGSGTYEQYF. In nucleotides, the CDR3 is TGTGCCAGCAGCTTAGGGAGCGGTACCTACGAGCAGTACTTC. This chain connects TRBV11-3 to TRBJ2-7; D might be TRBD2 (5 bases). The CDR3 runs 14 residues. V lost 1 base to trimming and J lost 2 bases, with 9 bases between them. CDR1 is SGHNT, CDR2 YENEEA, per germline.

This chain connects TRBV11-2 to TRBJ2-7; D might be TRBD1 (5 bases). Germline CDR1 is SGHAT and CDR2 is FQNNGV. The V and J ends lost 7 bases and 7 bases respectively, with 23 bases between them. The CDR3 sequence is 15 residues long. CDR3 sequence (DNA): TGTGCCAGCACTAAGGGGCAGGGCAGCCTGGAAGAGCAGTACTTC. Protein: CASTKGQGSLEEQYF.

This clone was recorded only once. The chain has TRBV6-1 and TRBJ2-1; D remains ambiguous. Germline-derived CDR1 and CDR2 are MNHNS and SASEGT. The CDR3 spans 14 residues. V lost 4 bases to trimming and J lost 0 bases, with 7 bases between them. CDR3 in DNA: TGTGCCAGCAGTGCATCCAGCTCCTACAATGAGCAGTTCTTC. Translation gives CASSASSSYNEQFF.

DNA of the CDR3: TGCGCCAGCAGCCGTACAGGGACTGGAAACACCATATATTTT. Its protein is CASSRTGTGNTIYF. The V gene is TRBV5-1, the J gene TRBJ1-3; possible D gene TRBD1, 6 bases. This CDR3 comprises 14 residues. Germline-derived CDR1 and CDR2 are SGHRS and YFSETQ. V dropped 4 bases and J dropped 2 bases, with 10 bases sitting between them.

The chain is built from TRBV29-1 and TRBJ2-4, with 7 positions matching TRBD1. In germline, CDR1 is SQVTM, CDR2 ANQGSEA. J lost 6 bases, V lost 6 bases, and 5 bases had no gene match. CDR3 length equals 12 residues. The CDR3 DNA sequence: TGCAGCGTCCGGACAGGTGGAAACATTCAGTACTTC. Translation gives CSVRTGGNIQYF.